The entry that follows covers one TCR beta chain sequence. The antigen remains undetermined. The data originate from a study of CD8 T cells in ankylosing spondylitis. Whole-study findings and limits: Researchers report that disease-linked clones proved CD8+ and relatively rare in peripheral blood. Certain motif variants had earlier appeared in reactive arthritis synovial fluid and blood. Significantly higher representation of disease-linked clones was reported for matched ankylosing spondylitis synovial fluid. Among TCR beta sequences, a motif of several highly homologous variants appeared characteristic of ankylosing spondylitis blood.

The authors made TCR beta libraries by quantitative 5'-RACE with molecular barcodes. TCRdb re-called the 5' RACE reads with MiXCR, one entry per CDR3 protein. The profile shows approximately 400,000 distinct CDR3 sequences, over 15% of them singletons. The V and J ends lost 1 base and 4 bases, in that order; junction bases with no gene match: 6. Germline loops: CDR1 LGHDT, CDR2 YNNKEL (reference sequence). The CDR3 runs to 16 residues. This chain joins TRBV3-1 and TRBJ2-1, with 8 bases aligning to TRBD2. Sequenced material: blood, either unsorted or a sorted T cell fraction (not recorded which). The source of this sequence is a male donor with ankylosing spondylitis. Here the CDR3 reads CASSQGLRGAYNEQFF. The CDR3 nucleotides read TGTGCCAGCAGCCAAGGACTGCGGGGGGCTTACAATGAGCAGTTCTTC.